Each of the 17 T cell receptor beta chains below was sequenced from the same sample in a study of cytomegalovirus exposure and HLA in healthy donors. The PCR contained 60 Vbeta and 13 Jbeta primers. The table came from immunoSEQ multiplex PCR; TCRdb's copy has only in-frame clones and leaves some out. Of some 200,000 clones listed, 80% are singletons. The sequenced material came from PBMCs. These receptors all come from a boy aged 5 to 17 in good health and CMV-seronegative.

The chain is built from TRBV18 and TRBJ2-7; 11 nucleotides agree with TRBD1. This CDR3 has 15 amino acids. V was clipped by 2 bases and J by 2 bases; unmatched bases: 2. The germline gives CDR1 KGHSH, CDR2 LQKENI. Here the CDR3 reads CASSPGTGGPYEQYF. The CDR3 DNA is TGTGCCAGCTCACCAGGGACAGGGGGTCCCTACGAGCAGTACTTC. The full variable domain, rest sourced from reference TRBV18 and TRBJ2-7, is NAGVMQNPRHLVRRRGQEARLRCSPMKGHSHVYWYRQLPEEGLKFMVYLQKENIIDESGMPKERFSAEFPKEGPSILRIQQVVRGDSAAYFCASSPGTGGPYEQYFGPGTRLTVT.

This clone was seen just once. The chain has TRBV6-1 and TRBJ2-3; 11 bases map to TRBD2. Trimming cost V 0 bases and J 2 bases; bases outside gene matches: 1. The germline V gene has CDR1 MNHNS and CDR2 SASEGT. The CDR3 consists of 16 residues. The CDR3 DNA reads TGTGCCAGCAGTGAAGCTAGCGGGGGGGCCACAGATACGCAGTATTTT. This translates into CASSEASGGATDTQYF.

The CDR3 protein is CASSIGVSNTEAFF. CDR3 nucleotides: TGTGCCAGTAGTATCGGGGTGTCGAACACTGAAGCTTTCTTT. The chain employs TRBV19 and TRBJ1-1; D remains ambiguous. In germline, CDR1 is LNHDA, CDR2 SQIVND (reference sequence). CDR3 length: 14 amino acids. V was trimmed by 3 bases and J by 1 base, leaving 9 bases between them.

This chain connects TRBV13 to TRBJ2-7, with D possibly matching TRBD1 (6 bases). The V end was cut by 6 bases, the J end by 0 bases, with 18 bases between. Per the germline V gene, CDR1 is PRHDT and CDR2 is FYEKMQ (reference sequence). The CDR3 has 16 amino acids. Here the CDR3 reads CASSTTGPLSSYEQYF. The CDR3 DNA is TGTGCCAGCAGTACTACAGGGCCCCTTAGCTCCTACGAGCAGTACTTC.

CDR3 sequence: CASSRIRDRALYGYTF. DNA of the CDR3: TGCGCCAGCAGCCGGATCCGGGACAGGGCTCTTTATGGCTACACCTTC. J is TRBJ1-2 and V is TRBV4-3; 9 nucleotides match TRBD1. V was clipped by 4 bases and J by 5 bases; unmatched bases: 11. CDR3 length: 16 amino acids. Germline CDR1 reads LGHNA; CDR2 reads YSLEER.

The CDR3 nucleotides read TGTGCCAGCAGCAGAGCCCGCGCCCGATCTAATGAGCAGTTCTTC. Translated, it gives CASSRARARSNEQFF. The rearrangement links TRBV21-1 to TRBJ2-1; TRBD2, as called in the table, went unchecked against the DNA. TRBV21-1 is an annotated pseudogene. The CDR3 runs 15 residues.

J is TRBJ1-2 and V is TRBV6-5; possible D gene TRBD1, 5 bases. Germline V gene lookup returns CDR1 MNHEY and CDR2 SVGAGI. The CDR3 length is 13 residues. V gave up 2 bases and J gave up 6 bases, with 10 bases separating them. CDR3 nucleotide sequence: TGTGCCAGCAGTTACCGGACAAAAGATGGCTACACCTTC. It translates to CASSYRTKDGYTF.

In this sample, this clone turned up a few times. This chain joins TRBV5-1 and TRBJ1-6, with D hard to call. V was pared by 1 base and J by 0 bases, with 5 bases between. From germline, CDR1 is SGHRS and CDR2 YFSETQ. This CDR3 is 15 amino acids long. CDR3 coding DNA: TGCGCCAGCAGCTTGTGGAGCTCCTATAATTCACCCCTCCACTTT. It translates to CASSLWSSYNSPLHF.

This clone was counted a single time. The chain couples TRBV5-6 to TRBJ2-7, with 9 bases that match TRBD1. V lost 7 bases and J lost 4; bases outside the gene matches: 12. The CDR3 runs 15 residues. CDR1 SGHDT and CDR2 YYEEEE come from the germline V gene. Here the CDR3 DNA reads TGTGCCAGCCTGCTTCTCACCGGGACAGGGTACGAGCAGTACTTC. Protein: CASLLLTGTGYEQYF.

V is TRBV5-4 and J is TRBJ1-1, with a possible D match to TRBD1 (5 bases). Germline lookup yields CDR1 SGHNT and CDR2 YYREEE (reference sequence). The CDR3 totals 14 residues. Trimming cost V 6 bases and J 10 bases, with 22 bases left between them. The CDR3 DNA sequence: TGTGCCAGCACCCCCGCCGCTCCGGGGGTTTTAGCTTTCTTT. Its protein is CASTPAAPGVLAFF.

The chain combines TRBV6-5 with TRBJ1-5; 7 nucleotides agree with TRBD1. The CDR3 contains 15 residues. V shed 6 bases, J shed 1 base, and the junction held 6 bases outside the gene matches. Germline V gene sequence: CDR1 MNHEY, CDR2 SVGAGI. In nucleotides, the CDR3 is TGTGCCAGCAGAACCACAGGGGCGAGCAATCAGCCCCAGCATTTT. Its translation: CASRTTGASNQPQHF.

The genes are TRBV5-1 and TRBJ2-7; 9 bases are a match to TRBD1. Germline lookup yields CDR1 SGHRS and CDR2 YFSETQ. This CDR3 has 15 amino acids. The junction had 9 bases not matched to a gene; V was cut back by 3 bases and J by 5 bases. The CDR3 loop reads CASSWGDRVGHEQYF. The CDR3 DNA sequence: TGCGCCAGCAGCTGGGGGGACAGGGTAGGCCACGAGCAGTACTTC. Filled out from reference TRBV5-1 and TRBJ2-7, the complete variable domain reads KAGVTQTPRYLIKTRGQQVTLSCSPISGHRSVSWYQQTPGQGLQFLFEYFSETQRNKGNFPGRFSGRQFSNSRSEMNVSTLELGDSALYLCASSWGDRVGHEQYFGPGTRLTVT.

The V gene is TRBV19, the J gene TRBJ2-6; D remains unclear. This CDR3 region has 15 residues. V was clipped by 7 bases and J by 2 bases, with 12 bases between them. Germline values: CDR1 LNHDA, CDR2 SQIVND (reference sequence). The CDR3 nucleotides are TGTGCCAGTAAGGCAGGAAGAACTGGGGCCAACGTCCTGACTTTC. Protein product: CASKAGRTGANVLTF. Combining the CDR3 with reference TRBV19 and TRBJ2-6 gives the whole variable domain DGGITQSPKYLFRKEGQNVTLSCEQNLNHDAMYWYRQDPGQGLRLIYYSQIVNDFQKGDIAEGYSVSREKKESFPLTVTSAQKNPTAFYLCASKAGRTGANVLTFGAGSRLTVL.

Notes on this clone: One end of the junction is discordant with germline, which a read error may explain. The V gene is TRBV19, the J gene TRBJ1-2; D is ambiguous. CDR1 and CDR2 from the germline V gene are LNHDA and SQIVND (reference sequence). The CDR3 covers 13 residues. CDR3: CAGSMESNYGYTF. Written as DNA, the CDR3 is TGTGCCGGTAGTATGGAGTCCAACTATGGCTACACCTTC.

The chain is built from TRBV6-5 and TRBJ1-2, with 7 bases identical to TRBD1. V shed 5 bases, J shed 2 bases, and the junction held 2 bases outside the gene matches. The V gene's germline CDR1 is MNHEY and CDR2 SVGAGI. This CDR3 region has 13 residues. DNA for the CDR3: TGTGCCAGCAGTCCGACAGGGAACTATGGCTACACCTTC. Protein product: CASSPTGNYGYTF.

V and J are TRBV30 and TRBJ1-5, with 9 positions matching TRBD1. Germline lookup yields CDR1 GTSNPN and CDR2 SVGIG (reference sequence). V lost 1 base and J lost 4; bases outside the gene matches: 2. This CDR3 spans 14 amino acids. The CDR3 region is CAWSEDRGNQPQHF. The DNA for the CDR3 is TGTGCCTGGAGTGAAGACAGGGGGAATCAGCCCCAGCATTTT.

Written as DNA, the CDR3 is TGTGCCAGCAGCCCACGCGGGGGCCGGAACACCATATATTTT. This gives the protein CASSPRGGRNTIYF. This chain joins TRBV4-2 and TRBJ1-3; the D gene is possibly TRBD1 (6 bases). CDR1 LGHNA and CDR2 YNFKEQ come from the germline V gene. The CDR3 runs 14 residues. Trimming cost V 4 bases and J 7 bases, with 14 bases left between them.